This paragraph reports one T cell receptor beta chain. The assay was immunoSEQ multiplex PCR, and TCRdb's table has in-frame clones only and misses some. The sample includes 850,000 to 1,200,000 clones, around 74% of them seen just once. The data were obtained in a study of shared clonotypes between healthy human individuals. This CDR3 comprises 13 residues. V was pared by 7 bases and J by 6 bases, with 15 bases between. Germline CDR1 is MGHDK and CDR2 is SYGVNS. V and J are TRBV25-1 and TRBJ1-2; D is possibly TRBD1 (6 bases). The sequencing input was memory CD4+ T cells sorted from blood. Subset in this sample: CD45RA-negative fraction. The origin of this receptor is a young man in good health. The CDR3 here is CASKSGTGHGYTF. CDR3 nucleotides: TGTGCCAGCAAGAGCGGTACAGGGCATGGCTACACCTTC.